The 7 T cell receptor beta chains presented below share a single source sample, sequenced in a study of identical twins (dated by TCRdb to 2015 to 2016). Libraries were constructed by 5' RACE. Data came from an Illumina HiSeq 2000. TCRdb ran its own pipeline on the public reads, namely fastp trimming at Q25 and MiXCR clone calling, and kept in-frame beta chains. Rows matching on CDR3 protein sequence are summarized as one entry with the most common DNA and genes. For this sample the table gives about 690,000 distinct CDR3 sequences, of which around 5.7% were detected only once. About 1.8% of the sample lies in the top ten. Sequenced material: naive T cells sorted from blood. The label giving this sample's cell subset or site can be read as: cells isolated with a human naive T-cell isolation kit. Every receptor here comes from a man aged 18-30 years in good health.

V is TRBV6-2 or TRBV6-3 and J is TRBJ2-1; D unresolved. The germline gives CDR1 MNHEY, CDR2 SVGEGT. The CDR3 is 12 residues long. V dropped 10 bases and J dropped 9 bases, with 16 bases sitting between them. CDR3 sequence reads: CAISTTRSEQFF. The CDR3 nucleotides read TGTGCCATAAGCACGACTCGGAGTGAGCAGTTCTTC.

This clonotype was picked up many times. The CDR3 nucleotides are TGTGCCACCAGTGATTGGTCGACCTACGAGCAGTACTTC. Amino acids: CATSDWSTYEQYF. This chain joins TRBV24-1 and TRBJ2-7; D unclear. Trimming took off 2 bases at V and 2 bases at J, with 6 bases between the two ends. CDR1 is KGHDR, CDR2 SFDVKD, per germline. The CDR3 contains 13 residues.

V and J are TRBV20-1 and TRBJ2-2; D unresolved. Germline CDR1 DFQATT, CDR2 SNEGSKA (reference sequence). V lost 2 bases to trimming and J lost 4 bases, with 11 bases between them. The CDR3 sequence is 14 residues long. For the CDR3, the DNA is TGCAGTGCTAGAAAAACATGGGTCACCGGGGAGCTGTTTTTT. Its translation: CSARKTWVTGELFF.

This clonotype was seen many times. The CDR3 DNA follows: TGCAGTGCTGGGAGGAATCAGGGCTTGCGCACAGATACGCAGTATTTT. This codes for CSAGRNQGLRTDTQYF. The rearrangement uses TRBV20-1 and TRBJ2-3, with a tentative D call TRBD2 (6 bases). Deletions cut 5 bases from V and 1 base from J, with 19 bases between. The CDR3 has 16 amino acids. Germline CDR1 and CDR2: DFQATT and SNEGSKA (reference sequence).

This clonotype was seen repeatedly, ten times or more. This chain uses TRBV12-3 or TRBV12-4 with TRBJ1-1; no definite D call. The CDR3 spans 13 residues. V lost 3 bases and J 1 base, leaving 6 bases between the germline ends. DNA of the CDR3: TGTGCCAGCAGTTTTTCAGAGAACACTGAAGCTTTCTTT. Translation: CASSFSENTEAFF.

This CDR3 reads CASSSPPQGGYYEQYF. The CDR3 DNA follows: TGTGCCAGCAGCTCACCTCCACAGGGCGGTTACTACGAGCAGTACTTC. The chain joins TRBV7-9 to TRBJ2-7; perhaps TRBD1 as D (6 bases). Germline CDR1 SEHNR, CDR2 FQNEAQ (reference sequence). There are 16 residues in the CDR3. V was clipped by 4 bases and J by 3 bases, with 19 bases between them.

V usage is TRBV6-2 or TRBV6-3 and J usage is TRBJ2-2, with 14 bases that match TRBD2. Trimming removed 3 bases from V and 5 bases from J; junction bases left unmatched: 8. In germline, CDR1 is MNHEY, CDR2 SVGEGT. The CDR3 loop spans 18 amino acids. The CDR3 sequence: CASSYSGLAGEETGELFF. The DNA for the CDR3 is TGTGCCAGCAGTTATTCGGGACTAGCGGGAGAGGAGACCGGGGAGCTGTTTTTT.